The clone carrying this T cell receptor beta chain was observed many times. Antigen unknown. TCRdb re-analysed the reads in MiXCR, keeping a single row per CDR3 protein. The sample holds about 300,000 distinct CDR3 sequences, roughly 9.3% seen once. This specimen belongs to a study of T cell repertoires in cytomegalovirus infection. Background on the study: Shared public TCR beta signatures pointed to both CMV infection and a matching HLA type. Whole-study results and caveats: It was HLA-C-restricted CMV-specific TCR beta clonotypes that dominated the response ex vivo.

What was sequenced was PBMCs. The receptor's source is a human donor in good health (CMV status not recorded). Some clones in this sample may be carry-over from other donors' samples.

CDR3 in DNA: TGTGCCAGCAGCTTGGGGGGTAGCGGGGGGCAAGAGACCCAGTACTTC. Its translation: CASSLGGSGGQETQYF. The rearrangement uses TRBV5-6 and TRBJ2-5; 10 nucleotides match TRBD2. The CDR3 loop spans 16 amino acids. The germline gives CDR1 SGHDT, CDR2 YYEEEE. J lost 2 bases, V lost 0 bases, and 4 bases had no gene match.